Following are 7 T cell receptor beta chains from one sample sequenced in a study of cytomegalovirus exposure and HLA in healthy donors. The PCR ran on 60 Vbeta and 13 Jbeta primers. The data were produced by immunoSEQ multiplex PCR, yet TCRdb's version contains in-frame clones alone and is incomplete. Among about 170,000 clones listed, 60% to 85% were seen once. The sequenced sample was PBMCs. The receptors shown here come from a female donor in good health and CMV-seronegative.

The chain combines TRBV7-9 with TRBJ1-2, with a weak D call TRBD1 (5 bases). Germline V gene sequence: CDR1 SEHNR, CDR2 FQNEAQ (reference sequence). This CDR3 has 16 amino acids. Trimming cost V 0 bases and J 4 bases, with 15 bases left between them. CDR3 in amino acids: CASSLAWGLTFYGYTF. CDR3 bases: TGTGCCAGCAGCTTAGCTTGGGGACTGACCTTCTATGGCTACACCTTC.

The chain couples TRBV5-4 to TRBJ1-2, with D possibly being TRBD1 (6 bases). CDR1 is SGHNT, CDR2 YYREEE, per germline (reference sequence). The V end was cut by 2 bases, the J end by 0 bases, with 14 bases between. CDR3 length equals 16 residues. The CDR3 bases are TGTGCCAGCAGCTTTGCGGGGGCGAACGCTAACTATGGCTACACCTTC. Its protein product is CASSFAGANANYGYTF.

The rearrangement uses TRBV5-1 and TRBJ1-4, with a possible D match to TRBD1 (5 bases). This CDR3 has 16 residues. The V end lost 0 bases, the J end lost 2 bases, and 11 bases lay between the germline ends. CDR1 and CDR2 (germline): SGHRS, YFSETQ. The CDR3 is CASSLDLGGTNEKLFF. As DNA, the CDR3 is TGCGCCAGCAGCTTGGATCTGGGGGGGACTAATGAAAAACTGTTTTTT.

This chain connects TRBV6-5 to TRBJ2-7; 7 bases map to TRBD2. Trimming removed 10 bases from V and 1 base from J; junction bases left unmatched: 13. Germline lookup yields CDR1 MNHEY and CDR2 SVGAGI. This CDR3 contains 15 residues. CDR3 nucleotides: TGTGCCACCCAACGGAAGCGGGAATCGTCCTACGAGCAGTACTTC. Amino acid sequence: CATQRKRESSYEQYF.

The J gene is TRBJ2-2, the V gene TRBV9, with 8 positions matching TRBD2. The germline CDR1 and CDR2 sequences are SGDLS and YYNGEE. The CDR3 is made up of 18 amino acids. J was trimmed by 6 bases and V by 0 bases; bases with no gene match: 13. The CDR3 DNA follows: TGTGCCAGCAGCGTAGAACCGAATAGCGGGGCCGTAGCCGGGGAGCTGTTTTTT. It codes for CASSVEPNSGAVAGELFF. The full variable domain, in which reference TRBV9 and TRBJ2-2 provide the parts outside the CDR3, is DSGVTQTPKHLITATGQRVTLRCSPRSGDLSVYWYQQSLDQGLQFLIQYYNGEERAKGNILERFSAQQFPDLHSELNLSSLELGDSALYFCASSVEPNSGAVAGELFFGEGSRLTVL.

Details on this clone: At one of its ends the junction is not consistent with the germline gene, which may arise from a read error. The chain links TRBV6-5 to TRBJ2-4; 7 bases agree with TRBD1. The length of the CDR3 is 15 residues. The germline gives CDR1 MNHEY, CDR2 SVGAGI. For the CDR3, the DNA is TGTGCCAGCAGGGGACAGTATCTAGCCAAAAACAGTCAGTACTTC. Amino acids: CASRGQYLAKNSQYF.

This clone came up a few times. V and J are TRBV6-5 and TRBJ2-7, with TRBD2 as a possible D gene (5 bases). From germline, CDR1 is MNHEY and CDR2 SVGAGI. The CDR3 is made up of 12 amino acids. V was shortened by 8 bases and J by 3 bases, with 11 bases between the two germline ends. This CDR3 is CASQSGGYEQYF. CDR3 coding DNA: TGTGCCAGCCAGAGTGGAGGCTACGAGCAGTACTTC.